Following are 6 T cell receptor beta chains from one sample sequenced in a study of T-cell memory formation after mild COVID-19. TCRdb reprocessed the 5' RACE reads with MiXCR, giving one entry per CDR3 protein. This table has hundreds of thousands of distinct CDR3 sequences, approximately 19% appearing once. Sequencing was done on a sample of PBMCs or a T cell subset sorted from them (not recorded which). The receptors derive from an adult woman who had mild COVID-19 (a few samples of this study predate the infection). Cell type and time point are not known.

This clonotype was seen only a few times. The chain employs TRBV2 and TRBJ2-1, with 9 bases identical to TRBD2. This CDR3 spans 16 amino acids. Germline trimming cut 3 bases from V and 3 bases from J; bases unmatched to any gene: 6. The germline V gene has CDR1 SNHLY and CDR2 FYNNEI. The CDR3 DNA sequence: TGTGCCAGCAGTGAGTTGGCGGGGGGGCTCTACAATGAGCAGTTCTTC. It specifies CASSELAGGLYNEQFF.

The chain joins TRBV7-8 to TRBJ1-1; no reliable D call. In germline, CDR1 is SGHVS, CDR2 FQNEAQ. The CDR3 has 14 residues. Trimming stripped 8 bases from V and 0 bases from J, with 13 bases between. The CDR3 nucleotides are TGTGCCAGCCGATTGGCTGGCCTGAACACTGAAGCTTTCTTT. It codes for CASRLAGLNTEAFF.

This clonotype was seen at least ten times. The V and J genes are TRBV7-3 and TRBJ1-2; 7 nucleotides align to TRBD1. The CDR3 is made up of 15 amino acids. V lost 1 base to trimming and J lost 1 base; unmatched junction nucleotides: 3. Germline assignment: CDR1 SGHTA and CDR2 FQGTGA. Written as DNA, the CDR3 is TGTGCCAGCAGCTTAAGTGGGACAGATAACTATGGCTACACCTTC. This sequence encodes CASSLSGTDNYGYTF.

This clonotype was seen more than once but under ten times. The gene calls are TRBV4-1 and TRBJ1-1; 9 positions agree with TRBD1. CDR1 and CDR2 (germline): MGHRA, YSYEKL. The CDR3 runs 15 residues. Trimming removed 1 base from V and 6 bases from J; junction bases left unmatched: 6. This CDR3 reads CASSQVGQGRAEAFF. In DNA, the CDR3 is TGCGCCAGCAGCCAAGTCGGACAGGGGAGGGCTGAAGCTTTCTTT.

This rearrangement joins TRBV20-1 to TRBJ2-1, with a possible D match to TRBD2 (6 bases). Germline-derived CDR1 and CDR2 are DFQATT and SNEGSKA (reference sequence). The CDR3 runs to 12 residues. The V end lost 8 bases, the J end lost 4 bases, and 12 bases lay between the germline ends. This CDR3 reads CSWGVPYNEQFF. For the CDR3, the DNA is TGCAGTTGGGGGGTACCATACAATGAGCAGTTCTTC.

This clonotype was seen only a few times. The chain is built from TRBV12-3 or TRBV12-4 and TRBJ2-2; tentatively, D is TRBD1 (6 bases). Trimming took off 3 bases at V and 6 bases at J, with 14 bases between the two ends. The CDR3 is 15 residues long. CDR3 nucleotide sequence: TGTGCCAGCAGTTTCTTACAGGGATCCCCCGGGGAGCTGTTTTTT. Translation: CASSFLQGSPGELFF.